This entry lists 11 T cell receptor beta chains sequenced from one sample in a study of T cell repertoires in cytomegalovirus infection. TCRdb passed the reads through MiXCR, listing each CDR3 protein once. The profile shows around 740,000 distinct CDR3 sequences, 35% to 45% of them singletons. The material sequenced was PBMCs. These receptors were obtained from a human donor in good health (CMV status not recorded). Some clones in this sample may be carry-over from other donors' samples.

This chain connects TRBV5-1 to TRBJ2-1, with a tentative D call TRBD1 (6 bases). In germline, CDR1 is SGHRS, CDR2 YFSETQ. This CDR3 has 13 amino acids. V was cut by 0 bases and J by 8 bases, with 9 bases left in between. Here the CDR3 reads CASSLEGGHEQFF. The CDR3 DNA reads as TGCGCCAGCAGCTTGGAAGGGGGACATGAGCAGTTCTTC.

This chain joins TRBV27 and TRBJ2-1; D is perhaps TRBD1 (6 bases). Per the germline V gene, CDR1 is MNHEY and CDR2 is SMNVEV (reference sequence). The length of the CDR3 is 15 residues. V lost 6 bases, J lost 2 bases, and 14 bases lay in between. CDR3 residues: CASRKDRIAYNEQFF. The CDR3 DNA reads as TGTGCCAGCAGGAAAGACAGGATCGCCTACAATGAGCAGTTCTTC.

The J gene is TRBJ2-1, the V gene TRBV28; TRBD2 matches 9 bases. Germline V lookup: CDR1 MDHEN, CDR2 SYDVKM. The CDR3 spans 18 residues. V lost 5 bases to trimming and J lost 9 bases; unmatched junction nucleotides: 20. CDR3 sequence reads: CASSHLVAGGRARTEQFF. The CDR3 bases are TGTGCCAGCAGTCACCTGGTAGCGGGCGGGAGGGCCAGAACTGAGCAGTTCTTC.

A note on this clonotype: A read error is possible here, since a much larger clone lies one base away. The chain has TRBV7-4 and TRBJ1-2; 8 nucleotides align to TRBD1. The germline V gene encodes CDR1 SGHVT and CDR2 SQSDAQ. CDR3 length equals 18 residues. V lost 0 bases to trimming and J lost 2 bases; unmatched junction nucleotides: 11. The CDR3 DNA follows: TGTGCCAGCAGCTTAGCGACAGGGGTCGCGAGGCCGAACTATGGCTACACCTTC. Its protein is CASSLATGVARPNYGYTF.

This clonotype has more than one count but fewer than ten. The rearrangement links TRBV5-1 to TRBJ1-1; D perhaps matches TRBD1 (5 bases). The CDR3 sequence is 15 residues long. Per the germline V gene, CDR1 is SGHRS and CDR2 is YFSETQ. The V end lost 0 bases, the J end lost 1 base, and 10 bases lay between the germline ends. The CDR3 region is CASSLVGVENTEAFF. For the CDR3, the DNA is TGCGCCAGCAGCTTGGTGGGGGTGGAGAACACTGAAGCTTTCTTT.

The gene calls are TRBV12-3 or TRBV12-4 and TRBJ2-5; D not certain. The ends were cut back, 2 bases at V and 4 bases at J, with 8 bases in the middle. The CDR3 runs 13 residues. Here the CDR3 reads CASSLKSAETQYF. In DNA, the CDR3 is TGTGCCAGCAGTTTAAAATCGGCAGAGACCCAGTACTTC.

This chain links TRBV5-1 with TRBJ1-1; 7 nucleotides line up with TRBD1. V lost 4 bases and J lost 4; bases outside the gene matches: 7. The CDR3 is made up of 14 amino acids. CDR1 is SGHRS, CDR2 YFSETQ, per germline. The CDR3, as DNA: TGCGCCAGCAGCCACCGCGACAGGGCCACTGAAGCTTTCTTT. This gives the protein CASSHRDRATEAFF. Full variable domain (rest looked up from reference TRBV5-1 and TRBJ1-1): KAGVTQTPRYLIKTRGQQVTLSCSPISGHRSVSWYQQTPGQGLQFLFEYFSETQRNKGNFPGRFSGRQFSNSRSEMNVSTLELGDSALYLCASSHRDRATEAFFGQGTRLTVV.

This clonotype was seen a few times. The chain employs TRBV20-1 and TRBJ1-4; D gene uncertain. The CDR3 spans 13 residues. V was clipped by 3 bases and J by 4 bases, with 9 bases between them. CDR1 and CDR2 from the germline V gene are DFQATT and SNEGSKA (reference sequence). The CDR3 nucleotides are TGCAGTGCTAGTGGCCGAGTTAATGAAAAACTGTTTTTT. Its protein is CSASGRVNEKLFF.

Details on this clonotype: The CDR3 does not end in the conserved phenylalanine or tryptophan, so this is likely a read error. The V call is TRBV27, the J call TRBJ2-7; possibly TRBD1 for D (6 bases). CDR3 length: 15 amino acids. V shed 2 bases and J shed 9 bases, with 20 bases lying between them. Germline loops: CDR1 MNHEY, CDR2 SMNVEV (reference sequence). CDR3 loop: CASSLRPPYRVGQYL. DNA for the CDR3: TGTGCCAGCAGTTTAAGGCCCCCTTACAGGGTCGGGCAGTACTTA.

The CDR3 sequence is CSVEGGQSTDTQYF. CDR3 nucleotides: TGCAGCGTTGAAGGGGGCCAAAGCACAGATACGCAGTATTTT. The chain carries TRBV29-1 and TRBJ2-3; a weak D match, TRBD1 (5 bases). With 1 base removed from V and 0 bases from J, the gap between germline ends came to 8 bases. The CDR3 spans 14 residues. Germline V lookup: CDR1 SQVTM, CDR2 ANQGSEA.

The rearrangement links TRBV28 to TRBJ2-1; 12 nucleotides match TRBD2. Germline V gene sequence: CDR1 MDHEN, CDR2 SYDVKM. This CDR3 spans 16 amino acids. Trimming at V came to 3 bases and at J to 4 bases, leaving 4 bases not matched to a gene. Written as DNA, the CDR3 is TGTGCCAGCAGTTTCTCACTAGCGGGGGGTTACAATGAGCAGTTCTTC. Translated, it gives CASSFSLAGGYNEQFF.